Each of the 12 T cell receptor beta chains below was sequenced from the same sample in a study of blood T cell repertoires in COVID-19. Method: immunoSEQ multiplex PCR; TCRdb's copy keeps in-frame clones and lacks some. The sample has under 150,000 clones; 85% are singletons. Sequencing used peripheral blood. Every receptor here comes from a woman aged 55 to 70 with COVID-19, enrolled during active disease.

The rearrangement joins TRBV14 to TRBJ2-2; TRBD2 matches at 7 bases. V trimming: 0 bases; J trimming: 7 bases; junction bases outside the gene matches: 8. This CDR3 is built from 16 residues. Germline CDR1 reads SGHDN; CDR2 reads FVKESK. CDR3 sequence reads: CASSQEVSGLGGELFF. As DNA, the CDR3 is TGTGCCAGCAGCCAAGAAGTCTCCGGACTAGGCGGGGAGCTGTTTTTT.

The rearrangement links TRBV12-3 or TRBV12-4 to TRBJ1-5; D is ambiguous. This CDR3 is built from 12 residues. The V end was cut by 2 bases, the J end by 5 bases, with 4 bases between. The CDR3 coding sequence is TGTGCCAGCAGTTTACCCGATCAGCCCCAGCATTTT. Amino acid sequence: CASSLPDQPQHF.

CDR3 sequence (DNA): TGTGCCAGCAGCCGACCGGGACAGGGAAGTCCCGGGGAGCTGTTTTTT. It encodes CASSRPGQGSPGELFF. This sequence joins TRBV7-6 and TRBJ2-2; 9 bases fit TRBD1. J gave up 6 bases and V 5 bases, and 10 bases lay outside the gene matches. The germline V gene has CDR1 SGHVS and CDR2 FNYEAQ. The CDR3 spans 16 residues.

The chain combines TRBV19 with TRBJ2-7, with D perhaps matching TRBD2 (6 bases). V shed 5 bases and J shed 7 bases, with 21 bases lying between them. The CDR3 is 15 residues long. CDR1 LNHDA and CDR2 SQIVND come from the germline V gene (reference sequence). CDR3 protein: CASSPSGGSIIEQYF. The DNA for the CDR3 is TGTGCCAGTAGTCCCAGCGGAGGGTCGATTATTGAGCAGTACTTC.

This clone was found once. The gene calls are TRBV18 and TRBJ1-1; D uncertain. The CDR3 runs 15 residues. V shed 2 bases and J shed 2 bases, with 12 bases lying between them. Germline V gene sequence: CDR1 KGHSH, CDR2 LQKENI. CDR3 sequence (DNA): TGTGCCAGCTCACCAGAGTTTCTAATTAACACTGAAGCTTTCTTT. Translation gives CASSPEFLINTEAFF.

The chain recombines TRBV30 with TRBJ1-2; 8 bases agree with TRBD1. Germline V gene data show CDR1 as GTSNPN and CDR2 as SVGIG (reference sequence). The ends lost 8 bases at V and 8 bases at J; junction bases unmatched: 7. CDR3 size: 11 residues. CDR3 DNA sequence: TGTGCCGGGGAGACAGGGGTGGGCTACACCTTC. This sequence encodes CAGETGVGYTF.

The chain links TRBV14 to TRBJ1-2; perhaps TRBD1 as D (6 bases). V lost 0 bases to trimming and J lost 7 bases, with 15 bases between them. Germline V CDR1 and CDR2: SGHDN, FVKESK. This CDR3 is 15 amino acids long. CDR3 bases: TGTGCCAGCAGCCAAGAGTCCCAGGGGCTTCTTGGCTACACCTTC. Translated, it gives CASSQESQGLLGYTF.

J is TRBJ1-2 and V is TRBV27; TRBD1 matches at 8 bases. The CDR3 length is 14 residues. Germline CDR1 MNHEY, CDR2 SMNVEV (reference sequence). V gave up 5 bases and J gave up 7 bases; unmatched junction bases: 9. CDR3 residues: CASSPTGESSGYTF. The CDR3 region has the DNA TGTGCCAGCAGTCCGACAGGGGAGTCCTCTGGCTACACCTTC.

The V call is TRBV6-5, the J call TRBJ1-4, with unresolved D. The germline V gene has CDR1 MNHEY and CDR2 SVGAGI. The CDR3 length is 15 residues. Trimming removed 0 bases at V and 5 bases at J, with 10 bases between. The CDR3 region is CASSYSERKNEKLFF. CDR3 nucleotides: TGTGCCAGCAGTTACTCGGAGCGGAAAAATGAAAAACTGTTTTTT.

V gene TRBV5-1 combines with J gene TRBJ1-6; TRBD1 agrees at 8 bases. This CDR3 is 15 amino acids long. After removal of 4 bases from V and 9 bases from J, the junction contained 9 bases not matched to a gene. The germline gives CDR1 SGHRS, CDR2 YFSETQ. The CDR3 reads CASSMRQGHSSPLHF. The CDR3 bases are TGCGCCAGCAGCATGCGACAGGGGCATAGTTCACCCCTCCACTTT.

The chain couples TRBV7-2 to TRBJ2-7; no definite D call. The germline gives CDR1 SGHTA, CDR2 FQGNSA. The V end lost 2 bases, the J end lost 3 bases, and 8 bases lay between the germline ends. The CDR3 consists of 13 residues. The CDR3 DNA is TGTGCCAGCAGCTTAACAGTAGTCTACGAGCAGTACTTC. It specifies CASSLTVVYEQYF.

This clone was recorded once. This sequence joins TRBV18 and TRBJ1-1, with D maybe TRBD1 (5 bases). V lost 4 bases and J lost 1, with 7 bases in between. The CDR3 totals 13 residues. Per germline, CDR1 KGHSH and CDR2 LQKENI. The CDR3 nucleotides are TGTGCCAGCTCACAAGGGGAGAACACTGAAGCTTTCTTT. Residues: CASSQGENTEAFF.